These T cell receptor beta chains were read from a single sample in a study of shared clonotypes between healthy human individuals. The protocol was immunoSEQ multiplex PCR, while the TCRdb copy is restricted to in-frame clones and leaves out a portion. The table has roughly 2,300,000 clones, around 93% seen once. The sequenced material came from naive CD4+ T cells from PBMCs. The origin of the receptors is a man between 18 and 29 years old in good health. Some clones in this sample may be carry-over from other donors' samples. Both conserved end residues are part of each CDR3. Fields, in order: V gene, D gene, J gene, clone size, CDR3 protein, CDR3 DNA. A D gene is named only where the DNA matches it firmly. Clone size, where shown, is once, few, many, or a class for clones that have expanded.

TRBV10-2	TRBD1	TRBJ2-5	-	CASSSSGQGFETQYF	TGCGCCAGCAGTTCCTCGGGACAGGGTTTTGAGACCCAGTACTTC
TRBV18	TRBD1	TRBJ1-6	-	CASSPPQGDNSPLHF	TGTGCCAGCTCACCACCGCAGGGGGATAATTCACCCCTCCACTTT
TRBV11-3	TRBD1	TRBJ2-3	-	CASSSAVGQATDTQYF	TGTGCCAGCAGCTCCGCCGTCGGACAGGCCACAGATACGCAGTATTTT
TRBV6-6	-	TRBJ2-2	-	CASRGATAGTGELFF	TGTGCCAGCAGAGGAGCTACAGCGGGCACCGGGGAGCTGTTTTTT
TRBV10-1	-	TRBJ2-4	once	CASNLLATLAKNIQYF	TGCGCCAGTAACCTTCTGGCTACTCTAGCCAAAAACATTCAGTACTTC
TRBV9	TRBD1	TRBJ2-2	-	CASSATKGQTGELFF	TGTGCCAGCAGCGCAACAAAGGGACAGACCGGGGAGCTGTTTTTT
TRBV5-1	TRBD1	TRBJ1-1	-	CASSPDRLNTEAFF	TGCGCCAGCAGCCCGGACAGGCTGAACACTGAAGCTTTCTTT
TRBV7-3	-	TRBJ1-1	-	CASSLPPNTEAFF	TGTGCCAGCAGCTTACCGCCCAACACTGAAGCTTTCTTT
TRBV7-2	TRBD1	TRBJ2-7	-	CASSQLRDRANEQYF	TGTGCCAGCAGCCAGCTCCGGGACAGGGCAAACGAGCAGTACTTC
TRBV6-1	-	TRBJ1-2	-	CASRGGAADNYGYTF	TGTGCCAGCCGTGGGGGAGCCGCGGATAACTATGGCTACACCTTC
TRBV7-2	-	TRBJ2-1	-	CASSLIPRLNEQFF	TGTGCCAGCAGCTTAATCCCCCGGTTGAATGAGCAGTTCTTC
TRBV4-2	-	TRBJ2-2	-	CASSQDRRANGELFF	TGTGCCAGCAGCCAAGATAGGAGGGCCAACGGGGAGCTGTTTTTT
TRBV5-1	-	TRBJ2-3	-	CASSLVVEDTQYF	TGCGCCAGCAGCTTGGTGGTAGAAGATACGCAGTATTTT
TRBV6-5	-	TRBJ1-5	-	CASRRTGDQPQHF	TGTGCCAGCAGACGAACAGGAGATCAGCCCCAGCATTTT
TRBV6-5	-	TRBJ2-6	-	CASSYKGPGANVLTF	TGTGCCAGCAGTTACAAGGGGCCTGGGGCCAACGTCCTGACTTTC
TRBV5-1	TRBD1	TRBJ2-7	once	CASSFPRTGHYEQYF	TGCGCCAGCAGCTTTCCCCGGACAGGCCACTACGAGCAGTACTTC
TRBV5-1	TRBD2	TRBJ2-1	-	CASSWTTSGDHNEQFF	TGCGCCAGCAGCTGGACGACTAGCGGAGATCACAATGAGCAGTTCTTC
TRBV9	TRBD1	TRBJ1-4	-	CASSVGQGAAREKLFF	TGTGCCAGCAGCGTGGGACAGGGGGCTGCCCGTGAAAAACTGTTTTTT
TRBV7-7	TRBD2	TRBJ2-2	-	CASSLLAGETGELFF	TGTGCCAGCAGCTTATTAGCGGGAGAAACCGGGGAGCTGTTTTTT
TRBV9	TRBD1	TRBJ2-3	-	CASSVGQGASAQYF	TGTGCCAGCAGCGTAGGACAGGGGGCGAGTGCGCAGTATTTT
TRBV5-1	TRBD1	TRBJ1-5	-	CASSPGGTGAQPQHF	TGCGCCAGCAGCCCAGGGGGGACAGGGGCCCAGCCCCAGCATTTT
TRBV7-9	-	TRBJ1-2	-	CASSLPVQLQGYTF	TGTGCCAGCAGCCTACCGGTACAGCTGCAGGGCTACACCTTC
TRBV9	TRBD1	TRBJ1-2	-	CASSVEQDRDRDVYGYTF	TGTGCCAGCAGCGTAGAACAGGACAGGGACCGAGACGTCTATGGCTACACCTTC
TRBV4-2	-	TRBJ2-1	-	CASSQDGFLSSYNEQFF	TGTGCCAGCAGCCAAGATGGGTTCCTCAGCTCCTACAATGAGCAGTTCTTC
TRBV7-9	-	TRBJ2-7	-	CASSSDTGFREQYF	TGTGCCAGCAGCTCCGATACAGGGTTTCGTGAGCAGTACTTC
TRBV4-1	-	TRBJ2-7	-	CASSQGSDGIYEQYF	TGCGCCAGCAGCCAAGGTTCGGACGGTATCTACGAGCAGTACTTC
TRBV5-4	-	TRBJ2-3	-	CASSWSTDTQYF	TGTGCCAGCAGCTGGAGCACAGATACGCAGTATTTT
TRBV4-3	TRBD1	TRBJ1-2	-	CASSQVQGAGGYTF	TGCGCCAGCAGCCAAGTGCAGGGGGCCGGTGGCTACACCTTC
TRBV21-1	-	TRBJ1-5	-	CASRQGAGQPQHF	TGTGCCAGTAGACAGGGGGCCGGGCAGCCCCAGCATTTT
TRBV7-3	TRBD2	TRBJ2-5	-	CASSLHSGRAGETQYF	TGTGCCAGCAGCTTACATAGCGGGAGGGCCGGGGAGACCCAGTACTTC
TRBV7-2	TRBD1	TRBJ2-7	-	CASSPQGADEQYF	TGTGCCAGCAGCCCACAGGGGGCAGACGAGCAGTACTTC
TRBV29-1	-	TRBJ1-5	once	CSVSTRRGGQPQHF	TGCAGCGTCTCGACCCGGAGGGGAGGTCAGCCCCAGCATTTT
TRBV7-2	TRBD2	TRBJ2-1	-	CASSAALAGAGEQFF	TGTGCCAGCAGCGCCGCATTAGCGGGAGCGGGTGAGCAGTTCTTC
TRBV10-3	TRBD1	TRBJ1-2	-	CAISEGQGNYGYTF	TGTGCCATCAGTGAAGGACAGGGAAACTATGGCTACACCTTC
TRBV30	-	TRBJ1-1	few	CAWSARLNRAFF	TGTGCCTGGAGTGCCCGCCTGAATCGAGCTTTCTTT
TRBV7-7	TRBD1	TRBJ1-1	-	CASSPIDRGDTEAFF	TGTGCCAGCAGCCCAATAGACAGGGGGGACACTGAAGCTTTCTTT
TRBV19	-	TRBJ1-3	-	CASSTRGNTIYF	TGTGCCAGTAGCACGAGAGGAAACACCATATATTTT
TRBV28	-	TRBJ1-2	-	CASSLVGGRYYGYTF	TGTGCCAGCAGTTTAGTAGGGGGGAGATACTATGGCTACACCTTC
TRBV28	TRBD1	TRBJ1-5	-	CASSTTARDRATQPQHF	TGTGCCAGCAGCACCACAGCCCGGGACAGGGCAACCCAGCCCCAGCATTTT
TRBV25-1	-	TRBJ1-1	-	CASSELRDMTEAFF	TGTGCCAGCAGTGAATTGCGGGACATGACTGAAGCTTTCTTT
TRBV7-9	TRBD2	TRBJ2-3	-	CASSLNPSGRADTQYF	TGTGCCAGCAGCTTAAATCCTAGCGGGAGGGCAGATACGCAGTATTTT
TRBV2	-	TRBJ2-4	-	CASSTQNLAKNIQYF	TGTGCCAGCAGTACCCAGAATCTAGCCAAAAACATTCAGTACTTC
TRBV11-2	-	TRBJ2-1	-	CASSLDPTAGNEQFF	TGTGCCAGCAGCTTAGACCCAACCGCGGGCAATGAGCAGTTCTTC
TRBV19	-	TRBJ1-1	-	CASNGVSLNTEAFF	TGTGCCAGTAACGGGGTCAGCCTGAACACTGAAGCTTTCTTT
TRBV30	-	TRBJ2-7	-	CAWGSGSHEQYF	TGTGCCTGGGGCTCCGGGTCCCACGAGCAGTACTTC
TRBV27	-	TRBJ2-3	-	CASKQWLAAVGTDTQYF	TGTGCCAGCAAGCAGTGGTTGGCAGCGGTAGGCACAGATACGCAGTATTTT
TRBV28	TRBD1	TRBJ1-1	-	CASSLTGIMNTEAFF	TGTGCCAGCAGTTTGACAGGGATCATGAACACTGAAGCTTTCTTT
TRBV28	-	TRBJ1-5	-	CASSSDGGTAWHRQPQHF	TGTGCCAGCAGTTCCGATGGGGGGACGGCATGGCATCGGCAGCCCCAGCATTTT
TRBV5-1	-	TRBJ1-4	-	CASSLDSGINEKLFF	TGCGCCAGCAGCTTGGATTCCGGGATTAATGAAAAACTGTTTTTT
TRBV29-1	-	TRBJ2-7	-	CSVTGVQEQYF	TGCAGCGTCACGGGGGTCCAAGAGCAGTACTTC
TRBV7-2	-	TRBJ2-5	-	CASSSRTELETQYF	TGTGCCAGCAGCTCTCGGACAGAGCTAGAGACCCAGTACTTC
TRBV20-1	-	TRBJ2-1	-	CSASNNEQFF	TGCAGTGCCTCGAACAATGAGCAGTTCTTC
TRBV4-1	-	TRBJ2-3	-	CASSQTDTRSYQWSTDTQYF	TGCGCCAGCAGCCAAACAGACACTAGATCTTATCAGTGGAGCACAGATACGCAGTATTTT
TRBV7-9	TRBD1	TRBJ1-2	-	CASRGQGTPNYGYTF	TGTGCCAGCAGGGGACAGGGGACTCCTAACTATGGCTACACCTTC
TRBV7-3	-	TRBJ2-3	-	CASSLTRADTQYF	TGTGCCAGCAGCTTAACGAGGGCAGATACGCAGTATTTT
TRBV5-1	TRBD2	TRBJ2-2	once	CASSFERGSLPGELFF	TGCGCCAGCAGCTTTGAGCGGGGATCGCTCCCGGGGGAGCTGTTTTTT
TRBV28	-	TRBJ2-3	-	CASRDPPTDTQYF	TGTGCCAGCCGGGATCCTCCCACAGATACGCAGTATTTT
TRBV7-9	TRBD1	TRBJ2-2	-	CASSIRQGFTGELFF	TGTGCCAGCAGCATAAGACAGGGCTTCACCGGGGAGCTGTTTTTT
TRBV27	TRBD2	TRBJ2-5	-	CASSFASLAGGGETQYF	TGTGCCAGCAGTTTTGCCTCACTAGCGGGAGGGGGAGAGACCCAGTACTTC